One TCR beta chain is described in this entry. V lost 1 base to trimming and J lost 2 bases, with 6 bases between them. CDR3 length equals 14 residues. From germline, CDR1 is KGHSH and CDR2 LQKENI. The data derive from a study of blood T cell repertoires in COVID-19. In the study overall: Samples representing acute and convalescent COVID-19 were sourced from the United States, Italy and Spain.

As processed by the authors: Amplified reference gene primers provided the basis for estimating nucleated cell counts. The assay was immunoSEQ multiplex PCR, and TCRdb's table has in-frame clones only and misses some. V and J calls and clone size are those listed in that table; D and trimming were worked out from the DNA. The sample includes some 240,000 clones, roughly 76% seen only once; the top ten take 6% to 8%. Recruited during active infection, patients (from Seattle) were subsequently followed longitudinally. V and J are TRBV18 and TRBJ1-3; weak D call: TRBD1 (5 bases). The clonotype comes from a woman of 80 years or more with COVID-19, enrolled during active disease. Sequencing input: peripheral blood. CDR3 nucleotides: TGTGCCAGCTCACCACAGGGGACTGGAAACACCATATATTTT. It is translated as CASSPQGTGNTIYF.